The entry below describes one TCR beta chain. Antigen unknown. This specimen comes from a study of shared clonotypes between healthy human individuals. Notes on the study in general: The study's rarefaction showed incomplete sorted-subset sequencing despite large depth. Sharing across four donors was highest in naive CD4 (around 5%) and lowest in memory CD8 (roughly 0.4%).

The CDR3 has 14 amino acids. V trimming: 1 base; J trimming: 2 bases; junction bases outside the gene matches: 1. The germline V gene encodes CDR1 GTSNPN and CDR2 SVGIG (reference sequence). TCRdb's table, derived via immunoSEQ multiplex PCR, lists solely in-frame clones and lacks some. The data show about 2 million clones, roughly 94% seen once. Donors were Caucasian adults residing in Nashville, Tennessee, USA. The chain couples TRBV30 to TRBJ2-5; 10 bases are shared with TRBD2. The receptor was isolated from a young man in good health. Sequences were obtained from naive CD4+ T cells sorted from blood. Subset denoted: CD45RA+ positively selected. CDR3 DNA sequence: TGTGCCTGGAGTGGGACTAGCGGACAAGAGACCCAGTACTTC. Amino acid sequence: CAWSGTSGQETQYF.